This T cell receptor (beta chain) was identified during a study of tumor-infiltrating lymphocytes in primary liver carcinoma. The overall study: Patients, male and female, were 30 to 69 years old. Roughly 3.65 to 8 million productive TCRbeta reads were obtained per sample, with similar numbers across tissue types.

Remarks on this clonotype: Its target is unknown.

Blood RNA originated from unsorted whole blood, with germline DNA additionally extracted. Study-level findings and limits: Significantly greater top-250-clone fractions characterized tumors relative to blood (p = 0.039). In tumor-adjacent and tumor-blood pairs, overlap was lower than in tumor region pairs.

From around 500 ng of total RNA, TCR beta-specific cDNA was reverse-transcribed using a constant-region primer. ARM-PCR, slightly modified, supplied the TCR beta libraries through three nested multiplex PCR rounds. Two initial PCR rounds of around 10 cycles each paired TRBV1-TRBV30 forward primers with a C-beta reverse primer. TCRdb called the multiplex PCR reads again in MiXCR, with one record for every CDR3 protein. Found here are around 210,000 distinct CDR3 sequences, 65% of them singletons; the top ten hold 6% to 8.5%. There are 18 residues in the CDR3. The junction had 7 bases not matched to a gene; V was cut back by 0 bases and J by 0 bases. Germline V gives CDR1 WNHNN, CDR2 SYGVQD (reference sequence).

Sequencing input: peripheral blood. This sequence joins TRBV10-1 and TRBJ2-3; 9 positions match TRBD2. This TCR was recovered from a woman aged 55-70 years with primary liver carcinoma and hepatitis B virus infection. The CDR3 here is CASSESSLAGISTDTQYF. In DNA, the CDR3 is TGCGCCAGCAGTGAGTCGAGCCTAGCGGGGATTAGCACAGATACGCAGTATTTT.